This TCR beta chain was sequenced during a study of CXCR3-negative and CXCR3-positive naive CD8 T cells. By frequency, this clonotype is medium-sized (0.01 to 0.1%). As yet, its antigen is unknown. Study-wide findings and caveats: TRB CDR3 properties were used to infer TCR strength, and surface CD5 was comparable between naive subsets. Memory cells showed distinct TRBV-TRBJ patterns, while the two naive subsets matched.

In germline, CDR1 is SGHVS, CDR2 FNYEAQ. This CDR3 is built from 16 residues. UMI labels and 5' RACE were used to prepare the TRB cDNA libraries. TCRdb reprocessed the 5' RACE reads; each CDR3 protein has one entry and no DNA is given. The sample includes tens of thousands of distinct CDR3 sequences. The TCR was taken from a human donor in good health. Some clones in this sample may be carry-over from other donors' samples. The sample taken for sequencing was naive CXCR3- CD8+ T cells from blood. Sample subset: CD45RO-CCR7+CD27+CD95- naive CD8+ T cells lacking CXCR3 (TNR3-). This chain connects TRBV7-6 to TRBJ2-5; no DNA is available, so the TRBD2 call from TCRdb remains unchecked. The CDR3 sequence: CASSPPERGDQETQYF.